Given below is one T cell receptor (beta chain) in context. The entry originates in a study of blood T cell repertoires in COVID-19. About the study: Italy, Spain and the United States were the sources of the convalescent and acute COVID-19 samples. From T cells, B-cell-depleted T cells, or PBMCs came the material, which was cDNA or gDNA.

In the source study's methods: Reference gene primer amplification yielded estimated nucleated cell counts. TCRdb's table, derived via immunoSEQ multiplex PCR, lists solely in-frame clones and lacks some. Clone size and the V and J calls come from that table; the DNA yielded D and trimming. The table includes over 150,000 clones, about 88% detected once. The sample comprised peripheral blood. This clonotype was sampled from a man in his forties with acute or convalescent COVID-19.

CDR3 in DNA: TGTGCCAGCAGTCGACCGGGGTTGAATGAGCAGTTCTTC. This codes for CASSRPGLNEQFF. The chain uses TRBV2 and TRBJ2-1, with TRBD2 as a possible D gene (5 bases). The CDR3 runs to 13 residues. The V gene's germline CDR1 is SNHLY and CDR2 FYNNEI. The V end lost 5 bases, the J end lost 7 bases, and 12 bases lay between the germline ends.